What follows are 10 T cell receptor beta chains derived from one specimen sequenced in a study of CD8+CD57+ T cells in acquired aplastic anemia. Genomic DNA provided the template from which TCR beta VDJ and CDR3 profiles were obtained. TCRdb reanalysed the reads using MiXCR and keeps one entry per CDR3 protein. This table holds some 410,000 distinct CDR3 sequences, just under 70% found once. Material: sorted CD4+, CD8+, or CD8+CD57+ T cells (not recorded which) from PBMCs. The source is a human donor in good health, serving as a control.

This clonotype was counted a single time. This chain connects TRBV12-3 or TRBV12-4 to TRBJ2-6; D could derive from TRBD1 or TRBD2 (5 bases each). The V end was cut by 3 bases, the J end by 12 bases, with 24 bases between. The CDR3 contains 17 residues. CDR3 coding DNA: TGTGCCAGCAGTTTCGGGGACCCCTATAATTCACCCCTCGTCCTGACTTTC. Its protein is CASSFGDPYNSPLVLTF.

This rearrangement joins TRBV7-6 to TRBJ1-1; D gene unclear. TRBJ2-7 matches the DNA end more closely, so the J call is doubtful. The germline gives CDR1 SGHVS, CDR2 FNYEAQ. The CDR3 spans 13 residues. The CDR3 loop is CASSRHREDEQYF. The DNA for the CDR3 is TGTGCCAGCAGCCGTCACAGAGAGGACGAGCAGTACTTC.

The chain is built from TRBV15 and TRBJ1-2, with 12 bases aligning to TRBD1. The trim removed 1 base at V and 5 bases at J, leaving 2 bases unmatched. CDR3 length: 15 amino acids. Germline lookup yields CDR1 LNHNV and CDR2 YYDKDF (reference sequence). CDR3 DNA: TGTGCCACCAGCAGAGTGGGACAGGGGGCGTATGGCTACACCTTC. Translation gives CATSRVGQGAYGYTF.

This clonotype was recorded a few times. The chain combines TRBV10-3 with TRBJ1-1; 10 bases match TRBD1. V dropped 8 bases and J dropped 5; count of bases not matched to a gene: 8. Germline V gene data show CDR1 as ENHRY and CDR2 as SYGVKD. The CDR3 has 14 amino acids. In DNA, the CDR3 is TGTGCCATCCTGCGACAGGGGGCGCGGACTGAAGCTTTCTTT. Translating it yields CAILRQGARTEAFF.

To note about this clonotype: One end of the junction is discordant with germline, which a read error may explain. The chain is built from TRBV7-2 and TRBJ1-4; D remains ambiguous. Per the germline V gene, CDR1 is SGHTA and CDR2 is FQGNSA. This CDR3 has 14 residues. The CDR3 sequence is CASSSEGSHENLFF. The CDR3 region has the DNA TGTGCCAGCAGCTCGGAAGGAAGTCATGAAAACCTGTTTTTT.

The chain has TRBV2 and TRBJ1-1; the D gene is possibly TRBD1 (5 bases). V dropped 10 bases and J dropped 2 bases, with 17 bases sitting between them. CDR3 length: 14 residues. Germline-derived CDR1 and CDR2 are SNHLY and FYNNEI. CDR3 nucleotide sequence: TGTGCCATTAGGCGAGGGGTCCTCAACACTGAAGCTTTCTTT. Translation: CAIRRGVLNTEAFF.

V and J are TRBV7-2 and TRBJ2-7, with 10 bases that match TRBD2. This CDR3 has 17 residues. The ends lost 2 bases at V and 1 base at J; junction bases unmatched: 8. Germline values: CDR1 SGHTA, CDR2 FQGNSA. CDR3 residues: CASSLLAGEPLSYEQYF. CDR3 bases: TGTGCCAGCAGCTTACTAGCGGGGGAGCCCCTATCCTACGAGCAGTACTTC.

The chain couples TRBV11-2 to TRBJ1-2; D is ambiguous. The CDR3 is made up of 15 amino acids. The V gene's germline CDR1 is SGHAT and CDR2 FQNNGV. With 6 bases removed from V and 1 base from J, the gap between germline ends came to 15 bases. CDR3 sequence: CASRSTAGRNYGYTF. CDR3 nucleotide sequence: TGTGCCAGCAGGAGTACAGCGGGCCGTAACTATGGCTACACCTTC.

V usage is TRBV2 and J usage is TRBJ2-1; TRBD1 is a possible D gene (6 bases). CDR3 length equals 15 residues. From germline, CDR1 is SNHLY and CDR2 FYNNEI. Trimming cost V 6 bases and J 2 bases, with 14 bases left between them. CDR3 sequence reads: CASSGSGGPYNEQFF. The CDR3 coding sequence is TGTGCCAGCAGCGGGTCTGGGGGCCCCTACAATGAGCAGTTCTTC.

Turning to this clonotype: Because it lacks the conserved phenylalanine or tryptophan at the end, this CDR3 is likely a read error. CDR3 nucleotide sequence: TGTGCCAGCAGCTTAGGATTCTCAGATACGCAGTATCTT. The encoded protein is CASSLGFSDTQYL. V usage is TRBV11-1 and J usage is TRBJ2-3; no definite D call. This CDR3 spans 13 amino acids. Per the germline V gene, CDR1 is SGHAT and CDR2 is FQDESV (reference sequence). V was clipped by 1 base and J by 4 bases, with 6 bases between them.